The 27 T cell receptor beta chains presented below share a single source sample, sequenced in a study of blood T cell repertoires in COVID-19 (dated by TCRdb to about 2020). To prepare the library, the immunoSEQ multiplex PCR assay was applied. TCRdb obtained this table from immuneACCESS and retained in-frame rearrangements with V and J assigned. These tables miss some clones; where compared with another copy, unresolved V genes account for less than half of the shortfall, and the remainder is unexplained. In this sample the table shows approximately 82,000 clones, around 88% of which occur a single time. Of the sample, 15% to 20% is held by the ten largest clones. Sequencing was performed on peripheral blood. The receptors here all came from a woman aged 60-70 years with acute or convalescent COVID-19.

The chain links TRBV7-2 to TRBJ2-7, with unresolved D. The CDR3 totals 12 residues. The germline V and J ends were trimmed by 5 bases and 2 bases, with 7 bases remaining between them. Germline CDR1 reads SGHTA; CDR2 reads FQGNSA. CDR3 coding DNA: TGTGCCAGCAGCCCAAACACCTACGAGCAGTACTTC. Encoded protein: CASSPNTYEQYF.

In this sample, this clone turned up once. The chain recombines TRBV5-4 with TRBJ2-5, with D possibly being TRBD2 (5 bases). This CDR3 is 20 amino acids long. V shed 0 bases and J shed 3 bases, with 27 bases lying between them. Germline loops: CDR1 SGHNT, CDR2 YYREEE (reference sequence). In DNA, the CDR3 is TGTGCCAGCAGCTTGGAATCGGCCAGAATTAGGAGGAGAGGAGAAGAGACCCAGTACTTC. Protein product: CASSLESARIRRRGEETQYF.

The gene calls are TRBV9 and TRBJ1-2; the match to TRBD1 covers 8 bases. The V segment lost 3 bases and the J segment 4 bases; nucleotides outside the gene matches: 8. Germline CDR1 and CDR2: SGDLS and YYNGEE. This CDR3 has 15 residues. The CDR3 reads CASSAQGVRVYGYTF. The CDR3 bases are TGTGCCAGCAGCGCACAGGGGGTCCGGGTCTATGGCTACACCTTC.

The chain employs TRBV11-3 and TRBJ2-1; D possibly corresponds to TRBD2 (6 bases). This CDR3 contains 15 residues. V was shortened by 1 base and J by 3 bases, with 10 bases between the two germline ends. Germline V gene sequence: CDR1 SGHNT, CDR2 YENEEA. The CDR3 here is CASSLAGAFYNEQFF. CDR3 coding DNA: TGTGCCAGCAGCTTAGCGGGAGCGTTCTACAATGAGCAGTTCTTC.

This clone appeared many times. CDR3 DNA sequence: TGTGCCAGCAGCCCCGGACAGGGAAGAGTCCTGACTTTC. It codes for CASSPGQGRVLTF. The genes are TRBV11-2 and TRBJ2-6; 8 bases match TRBD1. In germline, CDR1 is SGHAT, CDR2 FQNNGV. There are 13 residues in the CDR3. V gave up 5 bases and J gave up 13 bases; unmatched junction bases: 7.

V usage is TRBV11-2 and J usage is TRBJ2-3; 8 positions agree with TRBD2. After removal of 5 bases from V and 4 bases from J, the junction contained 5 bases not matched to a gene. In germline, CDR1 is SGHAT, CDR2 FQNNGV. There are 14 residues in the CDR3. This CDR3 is CASSRSGGPDTQYF. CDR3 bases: TGTGCCAGCAGCCGCAGCGGGGGACCAGATACGCAGTATTTT.

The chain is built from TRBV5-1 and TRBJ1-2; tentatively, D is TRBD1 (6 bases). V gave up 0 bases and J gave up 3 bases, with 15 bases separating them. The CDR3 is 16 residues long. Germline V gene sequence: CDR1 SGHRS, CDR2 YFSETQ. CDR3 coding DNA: TGCGCCAGCAGCTTGGATATGGGGGCGGGGGACTATGGCTACACCTTC. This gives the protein CASSLDMGAGDYGYTF.

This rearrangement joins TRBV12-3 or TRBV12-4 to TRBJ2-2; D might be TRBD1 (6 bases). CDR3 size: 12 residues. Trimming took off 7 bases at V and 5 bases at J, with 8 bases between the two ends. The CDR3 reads CASITGTGELFF. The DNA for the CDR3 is TGTGCCAGCATCACAGGGACCGGGGAGCTGTTTTTT.

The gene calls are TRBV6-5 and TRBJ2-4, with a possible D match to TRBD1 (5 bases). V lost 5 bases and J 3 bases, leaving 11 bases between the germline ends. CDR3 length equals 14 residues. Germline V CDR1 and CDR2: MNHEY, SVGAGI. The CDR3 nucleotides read TGTGCCAGCAGTCAAAGGGGTGACAAAAACATTCAGTACTTC. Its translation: CASSQRGDKNIQYF.

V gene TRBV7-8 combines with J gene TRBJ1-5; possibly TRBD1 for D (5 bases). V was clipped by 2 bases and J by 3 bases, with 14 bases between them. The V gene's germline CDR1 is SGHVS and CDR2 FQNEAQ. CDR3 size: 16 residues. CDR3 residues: CASSLTVRVFNQPQHF. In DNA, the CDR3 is TGTGCCAGCAGCTTAACGGTCAGGGTGTTCAATCAGCCCCAGCATTTT.

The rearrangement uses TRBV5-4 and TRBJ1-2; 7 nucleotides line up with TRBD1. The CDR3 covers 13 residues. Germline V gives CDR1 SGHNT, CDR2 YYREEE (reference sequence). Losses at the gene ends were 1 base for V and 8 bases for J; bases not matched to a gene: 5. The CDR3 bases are TGTGCCAGCAGCTTGAAGGGGGCGAAAGGCTACACCTTC. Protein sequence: CASSLKGAKGYTF. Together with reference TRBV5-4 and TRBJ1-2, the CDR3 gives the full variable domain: ETGVTQSPTHLIKTRGQQVTLRCSSQSGHNTVSWYQQALGQGPQFIFQYYREEENGRGNFPPRFSGLQFPNYSSELNVNALELDDSALYLCASSLKGAKGYTFGSGTRLTVV.

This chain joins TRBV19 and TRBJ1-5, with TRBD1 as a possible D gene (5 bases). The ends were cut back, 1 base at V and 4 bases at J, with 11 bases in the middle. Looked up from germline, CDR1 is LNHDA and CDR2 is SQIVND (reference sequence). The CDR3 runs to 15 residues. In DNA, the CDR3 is TGTGCCAGTAGTATAGGGCCGCGGACAAATCAGCCCCAGCATTTT. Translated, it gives CASSIGPRTNQPQHF.

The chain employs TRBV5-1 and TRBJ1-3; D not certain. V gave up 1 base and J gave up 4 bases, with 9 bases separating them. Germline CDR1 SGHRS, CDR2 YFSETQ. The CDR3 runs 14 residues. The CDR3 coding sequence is TGCGCCAGCAGCTTGTCGGGTGAGGGAAACACCATATATTTT. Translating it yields CASSLSGEGNTIYF.

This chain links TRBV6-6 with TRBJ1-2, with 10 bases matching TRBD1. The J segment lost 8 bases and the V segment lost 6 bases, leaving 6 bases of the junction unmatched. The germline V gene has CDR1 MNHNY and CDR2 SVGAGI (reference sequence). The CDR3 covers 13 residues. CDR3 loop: CASSPPTGGGYTF. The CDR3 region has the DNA TGTGCCAGCAGCCCTCCGACAGGGGGCGGCTACACCTTC.

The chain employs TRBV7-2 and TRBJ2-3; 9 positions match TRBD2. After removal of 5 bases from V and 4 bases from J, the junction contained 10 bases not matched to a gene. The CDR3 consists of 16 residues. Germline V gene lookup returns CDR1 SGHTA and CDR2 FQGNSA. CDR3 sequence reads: CASSPVGRGGADTQYF. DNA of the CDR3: TGTGCCAGCAGCCCAGTCGGGCGGGGGGGCGCAGATACGCAGTATTTT.

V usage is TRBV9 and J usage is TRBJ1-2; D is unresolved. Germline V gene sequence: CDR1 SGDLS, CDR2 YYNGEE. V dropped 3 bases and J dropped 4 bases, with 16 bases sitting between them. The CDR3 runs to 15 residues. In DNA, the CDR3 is TGTGCCAGCAGCGATAGAGGACTGGGTTCCTATGGCTACACCTTC. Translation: CASSDRGLGSYGYTF.

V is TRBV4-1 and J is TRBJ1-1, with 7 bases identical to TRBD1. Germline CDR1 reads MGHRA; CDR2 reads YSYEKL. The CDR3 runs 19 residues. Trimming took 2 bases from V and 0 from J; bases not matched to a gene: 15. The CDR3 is CASSQRRKGASFMNTEAFF. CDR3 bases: TGCGCCAGCAGCCAACGAAGAAAGGGGGCGAGCTTCATGAACACTGAAGCTTTCTTT.

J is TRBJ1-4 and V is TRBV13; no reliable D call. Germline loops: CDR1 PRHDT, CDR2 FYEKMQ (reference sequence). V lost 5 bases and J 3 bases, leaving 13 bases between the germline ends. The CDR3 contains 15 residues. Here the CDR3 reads CASSESRIPNEKLFF. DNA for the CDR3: TGTGCCAGCAGCGAGTCCAGGATTCCTAATGAAAAACTGTTTTTT.

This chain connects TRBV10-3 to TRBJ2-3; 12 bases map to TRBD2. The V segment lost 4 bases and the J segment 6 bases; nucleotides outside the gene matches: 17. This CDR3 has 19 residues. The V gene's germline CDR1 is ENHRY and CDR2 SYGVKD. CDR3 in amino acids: CAISVNRKLAGGAPDTQYF. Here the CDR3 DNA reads TGTGCCATCAGTGTAAATAGGAAGCTAGCGGGGGGGGCCCCCGATACGCAGTATTTT.

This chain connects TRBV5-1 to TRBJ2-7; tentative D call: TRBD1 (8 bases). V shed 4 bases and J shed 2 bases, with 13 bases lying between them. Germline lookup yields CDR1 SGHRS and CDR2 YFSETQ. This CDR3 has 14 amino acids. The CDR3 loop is CASSTTGGAYEQYF. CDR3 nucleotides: TGCGCCAGCAGCACCACAGGGGGGGCCTACGAGCAGTACTTC.

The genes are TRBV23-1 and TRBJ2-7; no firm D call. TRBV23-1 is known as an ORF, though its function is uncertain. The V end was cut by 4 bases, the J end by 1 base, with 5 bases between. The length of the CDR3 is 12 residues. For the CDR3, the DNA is TGCGCCAGCAGTCCGTTTTCCTACGAGCAGTACTTC. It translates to CASSPFSYEQYF.

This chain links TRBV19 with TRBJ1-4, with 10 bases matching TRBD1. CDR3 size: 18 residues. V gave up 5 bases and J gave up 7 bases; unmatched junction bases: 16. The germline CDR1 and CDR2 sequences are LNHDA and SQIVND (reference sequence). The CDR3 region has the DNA TGTGCCAGTAGTGGCCGGGACAGGGGCAGTTTTTCGGGTGAAAAACTGTTTTTT. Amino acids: CASSGRDRGSFSGEKLFF.

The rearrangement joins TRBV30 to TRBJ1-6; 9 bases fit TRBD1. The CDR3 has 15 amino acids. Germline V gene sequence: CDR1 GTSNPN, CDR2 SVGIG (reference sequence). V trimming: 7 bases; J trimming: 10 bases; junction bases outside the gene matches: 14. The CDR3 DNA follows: TGTGCCTTAGAGGTCGGACAGGGGTTTAACTCACCCCTCCACTTT. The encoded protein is CALEVGQGFNSPLHF.

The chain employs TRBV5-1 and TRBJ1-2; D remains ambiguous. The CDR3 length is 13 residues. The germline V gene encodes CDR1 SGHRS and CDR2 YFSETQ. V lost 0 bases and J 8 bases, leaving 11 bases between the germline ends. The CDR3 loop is CASSLGGDDGYTF. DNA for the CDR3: TGCGCCAGCAGCTTGGGCGGGGATGACGGCTACACCTTC.

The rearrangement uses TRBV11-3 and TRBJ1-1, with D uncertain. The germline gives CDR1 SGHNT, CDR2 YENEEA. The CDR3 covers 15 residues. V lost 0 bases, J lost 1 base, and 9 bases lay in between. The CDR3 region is CASSLDLTRNTEAFF. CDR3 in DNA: TGTGCCAGCAGCTTAGATTTAACGAGGAACACTGAAGCTTTCTTT.

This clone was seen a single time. The DNA of the CDR3 is TGTGCCAGCAGCTATAGCGGGGGGGTTTACAATGAGCAGTTCTTC. Translation: CASSYSGGVYNEQFF. The chain has TRBV7-3 and TRBJ2-1; 11 positions match TRBD2. Germline V gene data show CDR1 as SGHTA and CDR2 as FQGTGA. V shed 4 bases and J 4 bases; nucleotides not matched to a gene: 3. The CDR3 runs 15 residues.

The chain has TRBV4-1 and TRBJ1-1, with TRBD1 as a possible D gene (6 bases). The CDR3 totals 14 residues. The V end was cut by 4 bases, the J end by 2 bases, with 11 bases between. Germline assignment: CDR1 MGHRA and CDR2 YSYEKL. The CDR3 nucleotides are TGCGCCAGCAGCCTACAGGGTGGTAACACTGAAGCTTTCTTT. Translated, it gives CASSLQGGNTEAFF.